The present T cell receptor (beta chain) was sequenced within a study of control samples from healthy donors and cancer patients (dated by TCRdb to the early 2020s). Library generation was performed with the immunoSEQ multiplex PCR assay. TCRdb provides this immuneACCESS table in a form limited to in-frame rearrangements. Some clones are lacking; in checked studies, under half of them reflect an unresolved V gene, and why the rest are absent is not known. A total of over 85,000 clones appear in this sample, 85% to 95% of them only once. The ten most abundant clones make up around 1.5% of the sample. Points on this clone: It has no known antigen specificity. No base-level quality is on record; no much larger clone is a single base apart.

Sequencing was done on a sample of blood. The source of this sequence is a woman aged 25 to 45 in good health.

The bases read TGTGCCAGCAGCTTAGAAAATCAGCCCCAGCATTTT. Its amino acids are CASSLENQPQHF. The sequence links TRBV11-2 to TRBJ1-5, with no confidently assigned D gene. For CDR1 and CDR2, the germline V gene lists SGHAT and FQNNGV. V is pared back by 0 bases and J by 4 bases, with 1 base lying between the germline termini. Inclusive of the bounding cysteine and phenylalanine, the CDR3 is 12 residues long. This entry keeps only the CDR3 DNA: 36 bases, framed from base 1.